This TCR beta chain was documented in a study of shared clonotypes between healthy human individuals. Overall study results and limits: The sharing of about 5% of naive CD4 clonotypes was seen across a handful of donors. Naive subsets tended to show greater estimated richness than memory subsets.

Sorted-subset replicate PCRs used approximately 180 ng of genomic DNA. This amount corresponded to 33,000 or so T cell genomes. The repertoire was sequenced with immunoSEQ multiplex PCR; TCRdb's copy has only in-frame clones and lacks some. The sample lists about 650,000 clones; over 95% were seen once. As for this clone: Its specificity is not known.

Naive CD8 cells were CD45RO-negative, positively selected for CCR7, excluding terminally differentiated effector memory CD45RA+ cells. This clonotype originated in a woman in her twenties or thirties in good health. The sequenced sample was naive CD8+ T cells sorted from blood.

CDR3: CASSLIPGSIYEQYF. CDR3 nucleotides: TGCGCCAGCAGCTTAATCCCAGGGTCCATCTACGAGCAGTACTTC. The chain uses TRBV5-1 and TRBJ2-7; D perhaps matches TRBD1 (5 bases). V was cut by 2 bases and J by 3 bases, with 15 bases left in between. CDR1 and CDR2 (germline): SGHRS, YFSETQ. CDR3 length equals 15 residues.